The T cell receptor beta chain under discussion was sequenced for a study of blood T cell repertoires in COVID-19 (dated by TCRdb to the early 2020s). About the full investigation: Samples covering the acute and convalescent phases of COVID-19 were provided by collaborators in the United States, Italy and Spain. Where available, HLA class I and class II types were taken from metadata supplied by the sample provider and were not determined by assay-based typing. The repertoires were released in a freely available public database meant as a resource for research on the immune response to SARS-CoV-2. The samples were drawn from two sources: the first 160 participants of the ongoing ImmuneRACE study, and 950 to 1,500 subjects contributed by 6 global collaborators. A de-identified subject ID, COVID-19 status, age in years and sex were almost always included in the sample metadata. The dataset comprised deeply sampled blood TCRbeta repertoires from subjects exposed to, actively infected with, or recovered from COVID-19. The material from the prospective study consisted of cDNA or gDNA derived from T cells, B-cell-depleted T cells, or PBMCs.

Overall study outcomes, separate from this receptor: Clinical and demographic metadata were provided uncurated, with the amount varying by source and participant.

Notes on this clone: Its specific antigen is unknown. The sample holds no much larger clone one base away, and base qualities are not on file. Other DNA sequences in this specimen translate into the identical CDR3.

One collaborating source in Seattle enrolled patients during active infection and followed them longitudinally through the course of disease. Whole blood was collected in K2EDTA tubes by collaborating institutions according to the institutions' own protocols. For TCRbeta analysis, collaborators shipped samples as frozen whole blood, isolated PBMCs, or DNA extracted from either of those sample types. From cysteine to phenylalanine, the CDR3 is 13 amino acids long. Only the CDR3 region is kept as DNA, spanning 39 bases read in frame from base 1. The germline V gene provides CDR1 LGHNT and CDR2 FRNRAP. The junction carries 7 bases between V and J, which are trimmed by 1 base and 4 bases respectively. TCRbeta CDR3 regions were amplified from genomic DNA by means of the immunoSEQ Assay, a bias-controlled multiplex PCR. The authors' pipeline ran thus. Nucleated cell counts per sample were estimated from amplification of reference gene primers within the assay. To quantify the absolute abundance of each unique TCRbeta CDR3 rearrangement, sequence reads were collapsed and filtered. For each sample, productive Simpson clonality was calculated as the square root of Simpson's diversity index across productive rearrangements. The source is immuneACCESS, and TCRdb retained only in-frame sequences with V and J called. Part of the clones is not carried over; for the studies checked, unresolved V genes explain less than half of this, and the remainder is unexplained. The V and J calls and clone size come from that table; D and trimming were worked out from the DNA. In all, the sample holds 150,000 to 250,000 clones, and roughly 94% of those were seen once. About 0.76% of the sample is in the top ten clones.

This TCR was recovered from a man younger than 40 with COVID-19, enrolled during active disease. Recombination joined TRBV12-5 with TRBJ2-5; no D segment can be confidently identified. Material: peripheral blood. The sequenced DNA: TGTGCTAGTGGTTTGGGAGGCGGAGAGACCCAGTACTTC. Its coded protein is CASGLGGGETQYF. With the portions outside the CDR3 filled from the reference TRBV12-5 and TRBJ2-5 genes, the complete variable region becomes DARVTQTPRHKVTEMGQEVTMRCQPILGHNTVFWYRQTMMQGLELLAYFRNRAPLDDSGMPKDRFSAEMPDATLATLKIQPSEPRDSAVYFCASGLGGGETQYFGPGTRLLVL.